The 27 T cell receptor beta chains below come from one sample, sequenced in a study of CD8+CD57+ T cells in acquired aplastic anemia. CDR3 and TCR beta VDJ profiling relied on a genomic DNA template. A single record per CDR3 protein comes from TCRdb applying MiXCR to the reads. The profile shows around 170,000 distinct CDR3 sequences, just under 65% of them singletons. The sample taken for sequencing was sorted CD4+, CD8+, or CD8+CD57+ T cells (not recorded which) from PBMCs. Receptor source: a human donor in good health.

As to this clonotype: The missing conserved phenylalanine or tryptophan at the end of this CDR3 makes a read error likely. The CDR3 DNA is TGTGCCAGCAGCTCGGACACCCAAGAGACCCAGTACTCC. It codes for CASSSDTQETQYS. The J gene is TRBJ2-5, the V gene TRBV7-9; tentatively, D is TRBD1 (5 bases). The CDR3 sequence is 13 residues long. V gave up 4 bases and J gave up 1 base, with 7 bases separating them. Per germline, CDR1 SEHNR and CDR2 FQNEAQ (reference sequence).

The gene calls are TRBV10-3 and TRBJ1-1; D gene ambiguous. The V gene's germline CDR1 is ENHRY and CDR2 SYGVKD. The CDR3 covers 12 residues. Between the trimmed V and J ends, which lost 10 bases and 3 bases, there was a span of 12 bases. This CDR3 reads CATSLPDTEAFF. The CDR3 DNA reads as TGTGCCACTAGTTTGCCGGACACTGAAGCTTTCTTT.

As to this clonotype: The junction differs from germline at one of its ends, possibly a read error. CDR3 residues: CASSHTGTSGLNGQFF. In DNA, the CDR3 is TGTGCCAGCAGCCACACCGGGACTAGCGGTCTCAATGGGCAGTTCTTC. The chain links TRBV7-9 to TRBJ2-1, with TRBD2 matching 11 bases. Germline loops: CDR1 SEHNR, CDR2 FQNEAQ (reference sequence). CDR3 length equals 16 residues.

This clonotype has a handful of counts. The rearrangement links TRBV2 to TRBJ2-1; D possibly corresponds to TRBD1 (5 bases). V lost 3 bases, J lost 7 bases, and 13 bases lay in between. The CDR3 covers 14 residues. Looked up from germline, CDR1 is SNHLY and CDR2 is FYNNEI. The CDR3 DNA is TGTGCCAGCAGTGAGGTTTACTACAGGAATGAGCAGTTCTTC. Translating gives CASSEVYYRNEQFF.

This clonotype has only one observation. This sequence joins TRBV20-1 and TRBJ1-1, with D perhaps matching TRBD1 (6 bases). The germline CDR1 and CDR2 sequences are DFQATT and SNEGSKA (reference sequence). The CDR3 totals 17 residues. V shed 5 bases and J shed 1 base, with 23 bases lying between them. Here the CDR3 DNA reads TGCAGTGCTGCAAGACGGGGGGCAGAGCTGGCGAACACTGAAGCTTTCTTT. It encodes CSAARRGAELANTEAFF.

This clonotype has at least ten counts. The chain uses TRBV9 and TRBJ1-2, with 7 bases lining up with TRBD1. Germline CDR1 is SGDLS and CDR2 is YYNGEE. CDR3 length equals 15 residues. The J segment lost 8 bases and the V segment lost 3 bases, leaving 13 bases of the junction unmatched. Here the CDR3 DNA reads TGTGCCAGCAGCGACAGGGGTGGGGGTGAAAAAGGCTACACCTTC. Encoded protein: CASSDRGGGEKGYTF.

Ten or more counts support this clonotype. V usage is TRBV7-2 and J usage is TRBJ2-1; the D is unclear. CDR1 SGHTA and CDR2 FQGNSA come from the germline V gene. The CDR3 runs 13 residues. Trimming pared 3 bases from V and 6 bases from J, leaving 9 bases between. CDR3: CASSFELGNEQFF. CDR3 DNA: TGTGCCAGCAGCTTCGAGTTAGGCAATGAGCAGTTCTTC.

This sequence joins TRBV5-1 and TRBJ1-2, with no clear D. The CDR3 contains 14 residues. V was pared by 4 bases and J by 0 bases, with 10 bases between. CDR1 and CDR2 from the germline V gene are SGHRS and YFSETQ. The CDR3 region has the DNA TGCGCCAGCAGCCTAGACAAAGCTAACTATGGCTACACCTTC. It yields the protein CASSLDKANYGYTF.

This clonotype has a single count. Since a much larger clone is just one base distant, this may be a read error. The J gene is TRBJ2-7, the V gene TRBV5-6; 8 bases match TRBD1. The germline V gene encodes CDR1 SGHDT and CDR2 YYEEEE. This CDR3 has 16 residues. J was trimmed by 7 bases and V by 4 bases; bases with no gene match: 16. The CDR3 bases are TGTGCCAGCAGCATACAGGGGGGAAGTTTTGCCAATGAGCAGTACTTC. This translates into CASSIQGGSFANEQYF.

The chain combines TRBV7-8 with TRBJ1-3; a weak D match, TRBD1 (5 bases). The CDR3 runs 14 residues. Trimming shortened V by 5 bases and J by 3 bases, and 11 bases separated the two germline ends. Germline lookup yields CDR1 SGHVS and CDR2 FQNEAQ. The CDR3 bases are TGTGCCAGCAGCCAGGACATTATTGGAAACACCATATATTTT. Its protein is CASSQDIIGNTIYF. The whole variable domain, remainder taken from reference TRBV7-8 and TRBJ1-3, is GAGVSQSPRYKVAKRGQDVALRCDPISGHVSLFWYQQALGQGPEFLTYFQNEAQLDKSGLPSDRFFAERPEGSVSTLKIQRTQQEDSAVYLCASSQDIIGNTIYFGEGSWLTVV.

V usage is TRBV7-8 and J usage is TRBJ2-7; D might be TRBD2 (6 bases). The CDR3 is 16 residues long. Trimming cost V 5 bases and J 5 bases, with 22 bases left between them. Germline-derived CDR1 and CDR2 are SGHVS and FQNEAQ. CDR3 sequence reads: CASSAAETRFRNEQYF. The CDR3 DNA is TGTGCCAGCAGCGCAGCGGAGACTAGGTTCAGGAACGAGCAGTACTTC.

The J gene is TRBJ2-3, the V gene TRBV29-1, with D hard to call. The CDR3 contains 12 residues. V was trimmed by 1 base and J by 0 bases, leaving 2 bases between them. CDR1 and CDR2 (germline): SQVTM, ANQGSEA. CDR3 bases: TGCAGCGTTGAAGCCAGCACAGATACGCAGTATTTT. Translation gives CSVEASTDTQYF.

V is TRBV5-1 and J is TRBJ1-6; D not certain. Germline lookup yields CDR1 SGHRS and CDR2 YFSETQ. The V end was cut by 1 base, the J end by 8 bases, with 7 bases between. The CDR3 is 13 residues long. Here the CDR3 reads CASSLTADSPLHF. CDR3 coding DNA: TGCGCCAGCAGCTTGACAGCAGATTCACCCCTCCACTTT.

This sequence joins TRBV6-1 and TRBJ2-7; D call uncertain. In germline, CDR1 is MNHNS, CDR2 SASEGT. V was pared by 2 bases and J by 4 bases, with 12 bases between. The CDR3 consists of 14 residues. DNA of the CDR3: TGTGCCAGCAGTGAACTCCCCAGCCGGTACGAGCAGTACTTC. It is translated as CASSELPSRYEQYF.

The chain couples TRBV27 to TRBJ1-1; D gene ambiguous. In germline, CDR1 is MNHEY, CDR2 SMNVEV (reference sequence). V gave up 4 bases and J gave up 7 bases, with 10 bases separating them. This CDR3 spans 12 amino acids. The CDR3 region is CASSSLTVEAFF. The CDR3, as DNA: TGTGCCAGCAGTTCCCTTACAGTTGAAGCTTTCTTT.

The chain combines TRBV15 with TRBJ2-3; D gene unclear. The CDR3 has 13 residues. The germline gives CDR1 LNHNV, CDR2 YYDKDF (reference sequence). The germline V and J ends were trimmed by 0 bases and 12 bases, with 13 bases remaining between them. This CDR3 is CATSRETADGQYF. The CDR3 DNA reads as TGTGCCACCAGCAGAGAAACAGCCGACGGACAGTATTTT.

The rearrangement links TRBV19 to TRBJ1-5; tentatively, D is TRBD1 (6 bases). The CDR3 is 15 residues long. CDR1 is LNHDA and CDR2 is SQIVND in the germline V gene (reference sequence). Deletions cut 5 bases from V and 9 bases from J, with 20 bases between. The DNA of the CDR3 is TGTGCCAGTAGTCCGACAGGAGAGGGATATGCGCCCCAGCATTTT. It yields the protein CASSPTGEGYAPQHF.

The V call is TRBV18, the J call TRBJ2-3, with D tentatively TRBD2 (7 bases). Trimming removed 6 bases at V and 3 bases at J, with 19 bases between. This CDR3 region has 16 residues. Germline values: CDR1 KGHSH, CDR2 LQKENI. The CDR3 DNA sequence: TGTGCCAGCTCCCCCATTCCCGGGGGGCAAACAGATACGCAGTATTTT. Protein product: CASSPIPGGQTDTQYF.

This clonotype was observed a handful of times. The chain combines TRBV2 with TRBJ2-5; no definite D call. V dropped 2 bases and J dropped 5 bases, with 3 bases sitting between them. The CDR3 has 11 residues. Germline lookup yields CDR1 SNHLY and CDR2 FYNNEI. The CDR3: CASSERETQYF. DNA of the CDR3: TGTGCCAGCAGTGAACGCGAGACCCAGTACTTC.

Points on this clonotype: The conserved final phenylalanine or tryptophan is absent from the CDR3, which likely points to a read error. The gene calls are TRBV19 and TRBJ1-2; D gene ambiguous. Germline CDR1 reads LNHDA; CDR2 reads SQIVND (reference sequence). CDR3 length: 10 residues. V was shortened by 6 bases and J by 8 bases, with 7 bases between the two germline ends. For the CDR3, the DNA is TGTGCCAGTAGGACGGAGGGCTACACCTCC. This sequence encodes CASRTEGYTS.

The J gene is TRBJ2-7, the V gene TRBV5-4; 8 nucleotides match TRBD2. V dropped 3 bases and J dropped 6; count of bases not matched to a gene: 5. CDR1 and CDR2 from the germline V gene are SGHNT and YYREEE (reference sequence). The CDR3 is 13 residues long. CDR3 residues: CASSSGLVGEQYF. CDR3 DNA: TGTGCCAGCAGCTCGGGACTAGTGGGCGAGCAGTACTTC.

The DNA of the CDR3 is TGTGCCACCAGCGGGGGAGCTGGGGCGGACTATGGCTACACCTTC. It encodes CATSGGAGADYGYTF. V is TRBV15 and J is TRBJ1-2; D perhaps matches TRBD1 (5 bases). With 5 bases removed from V and 3 bases from J, the gap between germline ends came to 16 bases. This CDR3 spans 15 amino acids. Germline CDR1 is LNHNV and CDR2 is YYDKDF (reference sequence).

This clonotype showed up just a few times. This chain connects TRBV6-5 to TRBJ1-2, with D perhaps matching TRBD1 (5 bases). The CDR3 loop spans 13 amino acids. Germline V CDR1 and CDR2: MNHEY, SVGAGI. V lost 6 bases and J lost 6, with 14 bases in between. In nucleotides, the CDR3 is TGTGCCAGCAGCTTGACCGGGACGGATGGCTACACCTTC. Its translation: CASSLTGTDGYTF.

V is TRBV10-2 and J is TRBJ2-1, with D possibly TRBD2 on 6 matching bases. Trimming removed 0 bases from V and 0 bases from J, with 9 bases in between. The CDR3 covers 16 residues. The V gene's germline CDR1 is WSHSY and CDR2 SAAADI. The CDR3 loop is CASSESSGSSYNEQFF. The CDR3 DNA reads as TGCGCCAGCAGTGAGTCTAGCGGAAGCTCCTACAATGAGCAGTTCTTC.

This clonotype came up many times. V is TRBV15 and J is TRBJ2-5; D may correspond to TRBD1 or TRBD2 (6 bases each). This CDR3 contains 16 residues. The ends were cut back, 0 bases at V and 1 base at J, with 12 bases in the middle. CDR1 and CDR2 (germline): LNHNV, YYDKDF (reference sequence). CDR3 nucleotide sequence: TGTGCCACCAGCAGAGATTGGGGGCGGGGCCAAGAGACCCAGTACTTC. Amino acid sequence: CATSRDWGRGQETQYF.

Ten or more counts support this clonotype. V gene TRBV4-1 combines with J gene TRBJ2-1; no clear D gene. The CDR3 totals 15 residues. V lost 4 bases to trimming and J lost 4 bases, with 14 bases between them. Germline V gene data show CDR1 as MGHRA and CDR2 as YSYEKL. CDR3 sequence reads: CASSPDSLGYNEQFF. The CDR3 DNA is TGCGCCAGCAGCCCCGATTCCCTAGGGTACAATGAGCAGTTCTTC.

This clonotype was counted many times. The V call is TRBV19, the J call TRBJ1-5; 12 nucleotides match TRBD1. The V segment lost 8 bases and the J segment 5 bases; nucleotides outside the gene matches: 7. Germline V gene sequence: CDR1 LNHDA, CDR2 SQIVND (reference sequence). The CDR3 runs 15 residues. CDR3 in DNA: TGTGCCAGTGGGGACAGGGGGCAATCCTATCAGCCCCAGCATTTT. Amino acid sequence: CASGDRGQSYQPQHF.